These T cell receptor beta chains were read from a single sample in a study of post-analysis software for immune sequencing data. From the PCR reads, TCRdb called clonotypes with MiXCR, one entry per CDR3 protein. The data hold hundreds of thousands of distinct CDR3 sequences, with around 64% observed a single time. Sequenced input: blood. The receptors originated from a girl aged 2-10 years with multiple sclerosis. Each CDR3 is given with its conserved first and last residue. A D gene is named only where the DNA matches it firmly. The size entry is marked missing in some rows and otherwise reads once, few, many or a size class.

V	J	D	size	CDR3	DNA
TRBV7-2	TRBJ2-7	-	-	CASSFSDSYNEQYF	TGTGCCAGCAGCTTTAGCGACTCCTACAATGAGCAGTACTTC
TRBV10-3	TRBJ2-6	TRBD2	-	CAISGLAGAQSGANVLTF	TGTGCCATCAGCGGACTAGCGGGAGCTCAGTCTGGGGCCAACGTCCTGACTTTC
TRBV4-2	TRBJ2-3	TRBD2	-	CVSSQDGTTGGEYF	TGTGTCAGCAGCCAAGATGGGACTACTGGCGGGGAGTATTTT
TRBV12-3/TRBV12-4	TRBJ1-2	-	-	CASSRSGAAGYGYTF	TGTGCCAGCAGTCGCTCCGGGGCTGCGGGCTATGGCTACACCTTC
TRBV20-1	TRBJ2-3	-	few	CSARGYGESSTDTQYF	TGCAGTGCTAGAGGGTACGGGGAATCCAGCACAGATACGCAGTATTTT
TRBV9	TRBJ1-2	-	-	CASSVSLGGYGYTF	TGTGCCAGCAGCGTATCCTTGGGGGGCTATGGCTACACCTTC
TRBV19	TRBJ2-3	TRBD1	-	CASSIEGRGLTDTQYF	TGTGCCAGTAGTATCGAGGGCAGGGGGCTCACAGATACGCAGTATTTT
TRBV4-3	TRBJ1-2	TRBD1	-	CASSQALRDRGLGYTF	TGCGCCAGCAGCCAAGCCCTCCGGGACAGGGGGCTCGGCTACACCTTC
TRBV20-1	TRBJ2-7	TRBD1	-	CSAARQGYEQYF	TGCAGTGCCGCTCGACAGGGCTACGAGCAGTACTTC
TRBV5-1	TRBJ2-3	TRBD2	once	CASSSPTPGGGYTDTQYF	TGCGCCAGCAGCTCCCCCACCCCTGGCGGGGGATACACAGATACGCAGTATTTT
TRBV5-6	TRBJ1-1	-	-	CASSSQQAFQNTEAFF	TGTGCCAGCAGCTCTCAGCAGGCATTCCAGAACACTGAAGCTTTCTTT
TRBV2	TRBJ1-2	-	few	CASSEGRIPYGYTF	TGTGCCAGCAGTGAAGGCAGGATACCTTATGGCTACACCTTC
TRBV6-6	TRBJ2-1	-	-	CASSDWTVQETQFF	TGTGCCAGCAGTGATTGGACGGTACAAGAGACCCAGTTCTTC
TRBV12-3/TRBV12-4	TRBJ1-2	-	-	CASRRANYGYTF	TGTGCCAGCAGGAGAGCTAACTATGGCTACACCTTC
TRBV20-1	TRBJ2-1	TRBD1	-	CSAGPGQGAYEQFF	TGCAGTGCGGGGCCGGGACAGGGGGCGTATGAGCAGTTCTTC
TRBV29-1	TRBJ2-5	TRBD1	-	CSVYRGRETQYF	TGCAGCGTTTACAGGGGGCGAGAGACCCAGTACTTC
TRBV7-6	TRBJ2-1	TRBD1	-	CASSLTISTGVNEQFF	TGTGCCAGCAGCTTAACCATATCAACAGGGGTAAATGAGCAGTTCTTC
TRBV27	TRBJ2-1	-	-	CASSLRPGTYNEQFF	TGTGCCAGCAGTTTGAGGCCGGGCACCTACAATGAGCAGTTCTTC